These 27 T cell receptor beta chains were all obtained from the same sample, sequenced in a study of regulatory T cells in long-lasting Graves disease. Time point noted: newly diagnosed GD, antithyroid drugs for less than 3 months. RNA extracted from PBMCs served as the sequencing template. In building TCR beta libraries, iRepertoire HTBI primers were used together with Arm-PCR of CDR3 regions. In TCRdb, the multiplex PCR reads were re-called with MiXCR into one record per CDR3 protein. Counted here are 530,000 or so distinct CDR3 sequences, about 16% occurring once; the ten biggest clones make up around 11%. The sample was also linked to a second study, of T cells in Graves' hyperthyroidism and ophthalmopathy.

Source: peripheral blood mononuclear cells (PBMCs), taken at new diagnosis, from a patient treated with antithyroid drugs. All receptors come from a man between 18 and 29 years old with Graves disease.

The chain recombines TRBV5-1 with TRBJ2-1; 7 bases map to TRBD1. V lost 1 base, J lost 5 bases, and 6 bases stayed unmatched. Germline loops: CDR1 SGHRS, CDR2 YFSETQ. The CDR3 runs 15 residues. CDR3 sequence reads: CASSLQGEKDNEQFF. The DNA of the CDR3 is TGCGCCAGCAGCTTGCAGGGGGAAAAGGACAATGAGCAGTTCTTC.

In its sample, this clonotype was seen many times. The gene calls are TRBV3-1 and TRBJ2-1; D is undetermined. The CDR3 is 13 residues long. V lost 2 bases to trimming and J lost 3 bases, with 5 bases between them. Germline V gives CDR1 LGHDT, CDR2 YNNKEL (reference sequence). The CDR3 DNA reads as TGTGCCAGCAGCCAAAAGCTCTACAATGAGCAGTTCTTC. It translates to CASSQKLYNEQFF.

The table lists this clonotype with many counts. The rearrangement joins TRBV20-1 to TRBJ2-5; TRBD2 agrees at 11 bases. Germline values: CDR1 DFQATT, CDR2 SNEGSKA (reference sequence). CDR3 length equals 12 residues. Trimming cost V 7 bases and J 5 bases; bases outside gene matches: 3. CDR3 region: CSVAGGGETQYF. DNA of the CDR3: TGCAGTGTAGCGGGAGGGGGGGAGACCCAGTACTTC.

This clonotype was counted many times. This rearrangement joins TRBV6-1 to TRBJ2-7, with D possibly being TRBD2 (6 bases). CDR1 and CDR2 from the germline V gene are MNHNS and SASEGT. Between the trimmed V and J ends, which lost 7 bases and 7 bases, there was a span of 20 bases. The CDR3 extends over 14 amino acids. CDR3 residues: CASTAGRTRGEQYF. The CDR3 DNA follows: TGTGCCAGCACCGCGGGACGCACGCGAGGGGAGCAGTACTTC.

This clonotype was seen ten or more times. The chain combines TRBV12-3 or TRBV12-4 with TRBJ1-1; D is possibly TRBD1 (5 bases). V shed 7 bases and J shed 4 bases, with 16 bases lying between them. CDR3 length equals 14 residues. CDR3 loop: CASTRLTGGTEAFF. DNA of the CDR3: TGTGCCAGCACCCGGTTGACTGGGGGCACTGAAGCTTTCTTT.

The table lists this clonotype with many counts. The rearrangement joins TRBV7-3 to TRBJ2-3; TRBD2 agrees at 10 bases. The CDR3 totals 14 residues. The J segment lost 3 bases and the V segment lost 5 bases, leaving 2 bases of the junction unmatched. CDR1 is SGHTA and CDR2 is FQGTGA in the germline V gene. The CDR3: CASSRAGGTDTQYF. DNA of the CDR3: TGTGCCAGCAGCCGAGCGGGAGGGACAGATACGCAGTATTTT. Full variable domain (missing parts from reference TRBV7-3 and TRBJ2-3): GAGVSQTPSNKVTEKGKYVELRCDPISGHTALYWYRQSLGQGPEFLIYFQGTGAADDSGLPNDRFFAVRPEGSVSTLKIQRTERGDSAVYLCASSRAGGTDTQYFGPGTRLTVL.

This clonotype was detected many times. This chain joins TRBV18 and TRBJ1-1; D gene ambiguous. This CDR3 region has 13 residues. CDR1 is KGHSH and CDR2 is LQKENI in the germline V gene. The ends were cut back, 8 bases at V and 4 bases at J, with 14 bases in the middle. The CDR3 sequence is CASSPGRGTEAFF. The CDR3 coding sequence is TGTGCCAGCAGCCCCGGTCGGGGCACTGAAGCTTTCTTT.

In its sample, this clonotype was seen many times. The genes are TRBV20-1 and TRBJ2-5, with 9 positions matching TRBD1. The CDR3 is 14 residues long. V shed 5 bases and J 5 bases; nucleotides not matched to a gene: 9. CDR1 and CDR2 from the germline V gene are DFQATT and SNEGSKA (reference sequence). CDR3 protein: CSAPGTGSSETQYF. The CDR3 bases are TGCAGTGCTCCCGGGACAGGGAGTTCGGAGACCCAGTACTTC.

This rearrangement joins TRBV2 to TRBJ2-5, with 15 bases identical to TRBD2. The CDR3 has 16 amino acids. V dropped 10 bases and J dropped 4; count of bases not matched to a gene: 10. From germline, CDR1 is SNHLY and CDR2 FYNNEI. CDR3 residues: CATGLAGGSLGETQYF. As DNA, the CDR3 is TGTGCCACAGGACTAGCGGGAGGGTCTCTTGGAGAGACCCAGTACTTC.

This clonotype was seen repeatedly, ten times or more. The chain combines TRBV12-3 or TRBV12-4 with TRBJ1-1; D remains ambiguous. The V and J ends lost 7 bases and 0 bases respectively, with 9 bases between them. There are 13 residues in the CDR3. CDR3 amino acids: CASTWTLNTEAFF. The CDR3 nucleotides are TGTGCCAGCACTTGGACCTTGAACACTGAAGCTTTCTTT.

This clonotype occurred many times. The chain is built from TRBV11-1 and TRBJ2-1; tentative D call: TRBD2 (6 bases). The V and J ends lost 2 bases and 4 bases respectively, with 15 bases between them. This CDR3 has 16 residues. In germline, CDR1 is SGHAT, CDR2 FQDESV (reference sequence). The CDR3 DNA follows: TGTGCCAGCAGCTTACGACTGGGTAGCGGTTACAATGAGCAGTTCTTC. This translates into CASSLRLGSGYNEQFF.

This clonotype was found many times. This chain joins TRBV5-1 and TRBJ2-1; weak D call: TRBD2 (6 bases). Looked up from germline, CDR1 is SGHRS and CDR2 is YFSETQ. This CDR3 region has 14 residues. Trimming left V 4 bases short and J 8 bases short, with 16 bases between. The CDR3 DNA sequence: TGCGCCAGCAGCCGGGGACTGCTGCGCGATGAGCAGTTCTTC. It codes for CASSRGLLRDEQFF.

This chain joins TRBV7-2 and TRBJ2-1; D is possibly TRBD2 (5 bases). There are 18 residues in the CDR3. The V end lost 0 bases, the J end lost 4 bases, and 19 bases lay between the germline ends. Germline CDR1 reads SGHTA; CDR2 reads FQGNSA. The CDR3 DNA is TGTGCCAGCAGCTTAGCAGCCGTAAGGGCGGGCGGGTACAATGAGCAGTTCTTC. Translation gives CASSLAAVRAGGYNEQFF.

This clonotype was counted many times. The CDR3 DNA is TGTGCCTGGAGAGCCACAGGGACCGGGGAGCTGTTTTTT. Its protein product is CAWRATGTGELFF. V gene TRBV30 combines with J gene TRBJ2-2, with D possibly TRBD1 on 6 matching bases. The V gene's germline CDR1 is GTSNPN and CDR2 SVGIG (reference sequence). Trimming took off 3 bases at V and 5 bases at J, with 10 bases between the two ends. CDR3 length: 13 amino acids.

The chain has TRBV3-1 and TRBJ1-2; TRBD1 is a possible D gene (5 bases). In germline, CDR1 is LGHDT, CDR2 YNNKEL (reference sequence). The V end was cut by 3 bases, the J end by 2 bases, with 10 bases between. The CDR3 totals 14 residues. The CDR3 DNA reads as TGTGCCAGCAGCCAGCCAGGGCAGAACTATGGCTACACCTTC. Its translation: CASSQPGQNYGYTF.

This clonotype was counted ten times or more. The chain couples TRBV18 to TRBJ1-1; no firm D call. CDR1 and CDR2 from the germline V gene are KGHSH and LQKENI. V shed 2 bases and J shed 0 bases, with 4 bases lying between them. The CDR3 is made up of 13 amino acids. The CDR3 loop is CASSPSLNTEAFF. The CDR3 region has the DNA TGTGCCAGCTCACCATCGTTGAACACTGAAGCTTTCTTT.

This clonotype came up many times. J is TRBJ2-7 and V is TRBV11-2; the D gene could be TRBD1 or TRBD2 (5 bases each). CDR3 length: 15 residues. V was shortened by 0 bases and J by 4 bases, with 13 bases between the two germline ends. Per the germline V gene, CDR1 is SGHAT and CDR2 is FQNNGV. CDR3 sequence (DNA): TGTGCCAGCAGCTTAGAGAGGTCGGGGCTATACGAGCAGTACTTC. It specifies CASSLERSGLYEQYF.

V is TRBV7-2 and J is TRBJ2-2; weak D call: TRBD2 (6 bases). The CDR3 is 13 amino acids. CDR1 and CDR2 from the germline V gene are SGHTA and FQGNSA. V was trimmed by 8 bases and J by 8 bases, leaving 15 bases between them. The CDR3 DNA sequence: TGTGCCAGCCGTCGGGACTCCACTGGGGAGCTGTTTTTT. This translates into CASRRDSTGELFF.

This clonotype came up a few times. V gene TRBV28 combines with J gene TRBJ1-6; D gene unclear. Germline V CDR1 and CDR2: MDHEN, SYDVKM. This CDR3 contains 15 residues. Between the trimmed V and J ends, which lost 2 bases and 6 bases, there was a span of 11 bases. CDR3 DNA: TGTGCCAGCAGTTTAATTCAGGAAACTAATTCACCCCTCCACTTT. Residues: CASSLIQETNSPLHF.

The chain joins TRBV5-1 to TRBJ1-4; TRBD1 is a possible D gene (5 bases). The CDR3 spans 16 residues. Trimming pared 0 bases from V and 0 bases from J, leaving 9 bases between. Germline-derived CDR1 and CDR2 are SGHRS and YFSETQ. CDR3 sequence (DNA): TGCGCCAGCAGCTTGGGGACATTCGCAACTAATGAAAAACTGTTTTTT. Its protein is CASSLGTFATNEKLFF.

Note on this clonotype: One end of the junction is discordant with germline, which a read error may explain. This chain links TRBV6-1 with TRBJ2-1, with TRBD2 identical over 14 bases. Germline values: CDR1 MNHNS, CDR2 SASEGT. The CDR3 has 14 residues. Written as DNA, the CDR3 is TGTGCCAGCAGGGAAGGGACTAGCGGGAGCGAGTCCTTCTTC. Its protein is CASREGTSGSESFF.

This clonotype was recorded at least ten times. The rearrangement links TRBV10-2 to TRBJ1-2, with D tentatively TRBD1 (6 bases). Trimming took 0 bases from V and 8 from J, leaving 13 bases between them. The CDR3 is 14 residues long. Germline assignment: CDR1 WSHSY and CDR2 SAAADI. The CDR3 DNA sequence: TGCGCCAGCAGTGAGTCCGGGAGGGGGATAGGCTACACCTTC. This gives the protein CASSESGRGIGYTF.

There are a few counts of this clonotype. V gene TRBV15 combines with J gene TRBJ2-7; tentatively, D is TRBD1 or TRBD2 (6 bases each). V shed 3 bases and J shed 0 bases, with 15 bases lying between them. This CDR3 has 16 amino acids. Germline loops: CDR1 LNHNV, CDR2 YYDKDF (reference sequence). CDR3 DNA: TGTGCCACCAGCAGGGGCGGGACACACTACTCCTACGAGCAGTACTTC. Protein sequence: CATSRGGTHYSYEQYF.

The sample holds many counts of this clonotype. CDR3 in DNA: TGTGCCAGCAGTTTAGCTGGGAGTGGTTACAATGAGCAGTTCTTC. Translated: CASSLAGSGYNEQFF. The chain recombines TRBV12-3 or TRBV12-4 with TRBJ2-1; TRBD2 is a possible D gene (5 bases). Trimming stripped 0 bases from V and 4 bases from J, with 10 bases between. The CDR3 totals 15 residues.

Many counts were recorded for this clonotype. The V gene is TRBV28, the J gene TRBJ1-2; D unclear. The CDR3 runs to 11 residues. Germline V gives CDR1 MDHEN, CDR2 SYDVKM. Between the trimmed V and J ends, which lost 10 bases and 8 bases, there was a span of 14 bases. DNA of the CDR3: TGTGCCACCAAGTCGAGCCGAGGCTACACCTTC. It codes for CATKSSRGYTF.

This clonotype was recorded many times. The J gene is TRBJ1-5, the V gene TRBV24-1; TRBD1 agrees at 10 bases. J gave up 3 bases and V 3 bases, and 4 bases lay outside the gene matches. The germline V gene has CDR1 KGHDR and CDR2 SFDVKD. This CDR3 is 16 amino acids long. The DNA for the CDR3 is TGTGCCACCAGTGATGGGGACAGGGGAGACAATCAGCCCCAGCATTTT. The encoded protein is CATSDGDRGDNQPQHF.

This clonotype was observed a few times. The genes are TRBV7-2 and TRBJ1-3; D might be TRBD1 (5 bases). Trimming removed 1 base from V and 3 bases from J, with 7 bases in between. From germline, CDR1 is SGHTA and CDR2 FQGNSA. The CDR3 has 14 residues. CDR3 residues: CASSLVGGGNTIYF. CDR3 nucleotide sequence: TGTGCCAGCAGCTTAGTCGGGGGTGGAAACACCATATATTTT. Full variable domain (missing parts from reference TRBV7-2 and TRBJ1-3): GAGVSQSPSNKVTEKGKDVELRCDPISGHTALYWYRQSLGQGLEFLIYFQGNSAPDKSGLPSDRFSAERTGGSVSTLTIQRTQQEDSAVYLCASSLVGGGNTIYFGEGSWLTVV.